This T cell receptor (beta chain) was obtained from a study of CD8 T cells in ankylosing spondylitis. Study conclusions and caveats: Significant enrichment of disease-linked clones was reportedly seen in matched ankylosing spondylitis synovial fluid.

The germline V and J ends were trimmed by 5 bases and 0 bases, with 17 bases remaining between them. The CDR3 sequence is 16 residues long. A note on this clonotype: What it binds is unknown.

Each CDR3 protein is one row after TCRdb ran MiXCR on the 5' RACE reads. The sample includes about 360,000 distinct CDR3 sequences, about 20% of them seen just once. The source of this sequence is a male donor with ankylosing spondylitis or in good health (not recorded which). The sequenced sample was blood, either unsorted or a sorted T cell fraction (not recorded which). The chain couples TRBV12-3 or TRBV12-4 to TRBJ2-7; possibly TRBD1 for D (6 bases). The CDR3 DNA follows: TGTGCCAGCAGTCCCCAAGCAGGGGCGAGCTCCTACGAGCAGTACTTC. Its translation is CASSPQAGASSYEQYF.